The 20 T cell receptor beta chains below were found in one sample sequenced in a study of shared clonotypes between healthy human individuals. CD45RO-negative, CCR7-selected cells formed the naive CD8 fraction, which excluded terminally differentiated effector memory CD45RA+ cells. Data came from immunoSEQ multiplex PCR; TCRdb stores just in-frame clones and leaves some out. The table records about 2.1 million clones, 93% of them present only once. The sequencing sample was made of naive CD8+ T cells from PBMCs. These receptors originate from a man aged 18 to 30 in good health. Some clones in this sample may be carry-over from other donors' samples.

J is TRBJ1-6 and V is TRBV30; 9 positions match TRBD1. This CDR3 has 16 residues. Trimming at V came to 2 bases and at J to 15 bases, leaving 17 bases not matched to a gene. Germline V CDR1 and CDR2: GTSNPN, SVGIG (reference sequence). The CDR3 bases are TGTGCCTGGAGTCCCCGTTACCGGGACAGGGAATGGGACCTCCACTTT. This encodes CAWSPRYRDREWDLHF.

The V and J genes are TRBV28 and TRBJ2-5, with 7 bases matching TRBD2. CDR1 is MDHEN, CDR2 SYDVKM, per germline. This CDR3 has 14 residues. J lost 5 bases, V lost 2 bases, and 5 bases had no gene match. The CDR3 here is CASSLVAGRETQYF. The DNA for the CDR3 is TGTGCCAGCAGTTTAGTGGCCGGGAGGGAGACCCAGTACTTC. Complete variable domain (other parts from reference TRBV28 and TRBJ2-5): DVKVTQSSRYLVKRTGEKVFLECVQDMDHENMFWYRQDPGLGLRLIYFSYDVKMKEKGDIPEGYSVSREKKERFSLILESASTNQTSMYLCASSLVAGRETQYFGPGTRLLVL.

The chain employs TRBV18 and TRBJ2-7; the D is unclear. Germline V gene lookup returns CDR1 KGHSH and CDR2 LQKENI. This CDR3 is built from 16 residues. Trimming took 1 base from V and 5 from J, leaving 18 bases between them. The CDR3 region is CASSPRLRARRDEQYF. In DNA form, the CDR3 reads TGTGCCAGCTCACCACGGCTACGGGCCCGCCGGGACGAGCAGTACTTC.

The V call is TRBV6-4, the J call TRBJ2-2; 11 nucleotides align to TRBD2. The length of the CDR3 is 16 residues. The ends lost 4 bases at V and 6 bases at J; junction bases unmatched: 7. Germline CDR1 reads MRHNA; CDR2 reads SNTAGT. CDR3 bases: TGTGCCAGCAGTGCCACGACTAGCGGGATTGCCGGGGAGCTGTTTTTT. Its translation: CASSATTSGIAGELFF.

The chain has TRBV10-2 and TRBJ1-2; D possibly corresponds to TRBD1 (6 bases). Germline-derived CDR1 and CDR2 are WSHSY and SAAADI. The germline V and J ends were trimmed by 5 bases and 4 bases, with 17 bases remaining between them. The CDR3 extends over 15 amino acids. This CDR3 is CASSFSGEYGYGYTF. Written as DNA, the CDR3 is TGCGCCAGCAGTTTCTCAGGGGAGTACGGCTATGGCTACACCTTC.

CDR3: CASSLSFSGIFTEAFF. For the CDR3, the DNA is TGTGCCAGCAGCTTAAGTTTTTCAGGGATTTTCACTGAAGCTTTCTTT. The chain uses TRBV11-1 and TRBJ1-1; tentatively, D is TRBD1 (5 bases). V was clipped by 2 bases and J by 4 bases, with 17 bases between them. In germline, CDR1 is SGHAT, CDR2 FQDESV (reference sequence). The CDR3 runs to 16 residues.

This clone was seen just once. The chain employs TRBV7-9 and TRBJ1-2; D is unclear. CDR1 and CDR2 (germline): SEHNR, FQNEAQ (reference sequence). The ends were cut back, 5 bases at V and 7 bases at J, with 14 bases in the middle. The CDR3 runs to 13 residues. The CDR3 here is CASSPRLSVGYTF. CDR3 in DNA: TGTGCCAGCAGCCCCCGTCTCTCTGTTGGCTACACCTTC.

V gene TRBV16 combines with J gene TRBJ1-4, with 8 positions matching TRBD1. The CDR3 loop spans 15 amino acids. The V and J ends lost 5 bases and 8 bases, in that order; junction bases with no gene match: 10. In germline, CDR1 is KGHSY, CDR2 FQNENV. The CDR3 protein is CASSKIGQGGEKLFF. Written as DNA, the CDR3 is TGTGCCAGCAGCAAAATAGGACAGGGCGGCGAAAAACTGTTTTTT.

This sequence joins TRBV25-1 and TRBJ2-5, with a weak D call TRBD2 (6 bases). TRBJ2-7 explains the end of the DNA better; the J call may be wrong. Looked up from germline, CDR1 is MGHDK and CDR2 is SYGVNS. This CDR3 is built from 16 residues. CDR3 nucleotide sequence: TGTGCCAGCAGTATATCATCGGAGGGACCCTCCTACGAGCAGTACTTC. As protein: CASSISSEGPSYEQYF.

The chain has TRBV28 and TRBJ1-5; D gene ambiguous. V was clipped by 10 bases and J by 6 bases, with 10 bases between them. The CDR3 consists of 11 residues. Germline V lookup: CDR1 MDHEN, CDR2 SYDVKM. In DNA form, the CDR3 reads TGTGCCACCCAAGGAGTTCAGCCCCAGCATTTT. This encodes CATQGVQPQHF. Using reference TRBV28 and TRBJ1-5 for the parts outside the CDR3, the full variable domain is DVKVTQSSRYLVKRTGEKVFLECVQDMDHENMFWYRQDPGLGLRLIYFSYDVKMKEKGDIPEGYSVSREKKERFSLILESASTNQTSMYLCATQGVQPQHFGDGTRLSIL.

The chain carries TRBV5-1 and TRBJ2-7, with D possibly matching TRBD1 (5 bases). The CDR3 runs 14 residues. The ends were cut back, 8 bases at V and 2 bases at J, with 17 bases in the middle. Germline V gives CDR1 SGHRS, CDR2 YFSETQ. In DNA, the CDR3 is TGCGCCAGTGGCCAGAGGACACGTACCTACGAGCAGTACTTC. Its protein product is CASGQRTRTYEQYF.

The chain couples TRBV6-5 to TRBJ1-5, with D possibly being TRBD1 (6 bases). CDR1 MNHEY and CDR2 SVGAGI come from the germline V gene. Trimming removed 6 bases from V and 7 bases from J, with 13 bases in between. The CDR3 covers 13 residues. CDR3 sequence: CASSPGQSQPQHF. Here the CDR3 DNA reads TGTGCCAGCAGCCCCGGACAGTCCCAGCCCCAGCATTTT.

This chain uses TRBV7-9 with TRBJ2-2; tentatively, D is TRBD2 (7 bases). Trimming pared 2 bases from V and 1 base from J, leaving 14 bases between. This CDR3 is 17 amino acids long. In germline, CDR1 is SEHNR, CDR2 FQNEAQ (reference sequence). CDR3 sequence: CASSLKRGAGNTGELFF. DNA for the CDR3: TGTGCCAGCAGCTTAAAACGGGGGGCCGGGAACACCGGGGAGCTGTTTTTT.

The chain carries TRBV9 and TRBJ1-4, with D unresolved. The CDR3 has 15 residues. The V end lost 3 bases, the J end lost 4 bases, and 13 bases lay between the germline ends. Germline CDR1 SGDLS, CDR2 YYNGEE. CDR3 bases: TGTGCCAGCAGCGCATACAGCGGATTTAATGAAAAACTGTTTTTT. Translation: CASSAYSGFNEKLFF.

In this sample, this clone turned up once. The same CDR3 arises from other DNA sequences in this sample as well. V is TRBV28 and J is TRBJ2-7; D remains unclear. The germline CDR1 and CDR2 sequences are MDHEN and SYDVKM. CDR3 size: 14 residues. Trimming left V 5 bases short and J 2 bases short, with 13 bases between. The CDR3 coding sequence is TGTGCCAGCAGTCCCACTGGCGGTACCTACGAGCAGTACTTC. It specifies CASSPTGGTYEQYF.

The CDR3 sequence: CASNRIGASGHEQYF. CDR3 DNA: TGTGCCAGCAACCGCATCGGGGCTAGCGGCCACGAGCAGTACTTC. V usage is TRBV27 and J usage is TRBJ2-7, with TRBD2 matching over 7 bases. Germline lookup yields CDR1 MNHEY and CDR2 SMNVEV (reference sequence). With 7 bases clipped from V and 5 bases from J, the junction kept 14 bases outside the gene matches. The CDR3 runs to 15 residues.

The chain is built from TRBV28 and TRBJ1-2; tentative D call: TRBD1 (5 bases). The ends were cut back, 3 bases at V and 3 bases at J, with 17 bases in the middle. CDR1 and CDR2 (germline): MDHEN, SYDVKM. This CDR3 is built from 16 residues. As DNA, the CDR3 is TGTGCCAGCAGTTTGTCTCTCTCCGGACACCACTATGGCTACACCTTC. This sequence encodes CASSLSLSGHHYGYTF.

This clone has just one count. The V gene is TRBV7-9, the J gene TRBJ1-3, with D possibly matching TRBD1 (6 bases). The V and J ends lost 1 base and 2 bases respectively, with 12 bases between them. There are 16 residues in the CDR3. In germline, CDR1 is SEHNR, CDR2 FQNEAQ (reference sequence). The DNA for the CDR3 is TGTGCCAGCAGCTTAGTTTTACAGGGTCCTGGAAACACCATATATTTT. This gives the protein CASSLVLQGPGNTIYF.

The genes are TRBV4-3 and TRBJ1-2; perhaps TRBD1 as D (5 bases). CDR3 size: 15 residues. Between the trimmed V and J ends, which lost 1 base and 6 bases, there was a span of 15 bases. Germline CDR1 is LGHNA and CDR2 is YSLEER. The CDR3 loop is CASSQASRPGDGYTF. Here the CDR3 DNA reads TGCGCCAGCAGCCAAGCGTCTAGGCCGGGGGATGGCTACACCTTC.

The CDR3 here is CASSLWFGNTEAFF. In DNA, the CDR3 is TGTGCCAGCAGTTTATGGTTCGGAAACACTGAAGCTTTCTTT. The chain recombines TRBV27 with TRBJ1-1; unclear D gene. Germline V gene sequence: CDR1 MNHEY, CDR2 SMNVEV (reference sequence). The CDR3 is 14 amino acids. V shed 1 base and J shed 2 bases, with 8 bases lying between them.